What follows is one TCR beta chain and its context. These data belong to a study of cytomegalovirus exposure and HLA in healthy donors. This CDR3 spans 13 amino acids. V lost 11 bases and J 4 bases, leaving 17 bases between the germline ends. The V gene's germline CDR1 is KGHSH and CDR2 LQKENI. 60 Vbeta and 13 Jbeta primers were used in PCR. Authors' analysis steps: Later, 80 million or so unique TCR beta chains were counted in an analysis, and some 10 million of them were shared. The data were produced by immunoSEQ multiplex PCR, yet TCRdb's version contains in-frame clones alone and is incomplete. D and trimming were read from the DNA, whereas the V and J calls and clone size are those reported in that table. The data show 150,000 or so clones, and the top ten clones hold around 1.6%.

This receptor was obtained from a woman aged 45-65 years in good health and CMV-seronegative. V gene TRBV18 combines with J gene TRBJ2-5; a possible D gene is TRBD1 (6 bases). The sample consisted of PBMCs. The CDR3: CARRDTVRETQYF. The CDR3, as DNA: TGTGCCCGCCGGGACACAGTCCGAGAGACCCAGTACTTC.